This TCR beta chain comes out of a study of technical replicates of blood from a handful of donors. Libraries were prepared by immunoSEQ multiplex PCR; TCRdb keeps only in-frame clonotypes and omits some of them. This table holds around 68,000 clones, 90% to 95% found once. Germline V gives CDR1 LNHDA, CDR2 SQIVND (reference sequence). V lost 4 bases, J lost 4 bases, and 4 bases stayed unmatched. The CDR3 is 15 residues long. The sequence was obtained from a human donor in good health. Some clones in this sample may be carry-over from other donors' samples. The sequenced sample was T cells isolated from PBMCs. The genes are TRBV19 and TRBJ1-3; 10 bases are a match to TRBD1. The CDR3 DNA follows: TGTGCCAGTAGTACCCCGACAGGGGGCGGAAACACCATATATTTT. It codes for CASSTPTGGGNTIYF.